This record covers a single T cell receptor (beta chain). Its target is unknown. The sample belongs to a study of T cell responses to AZD1222 COVID-19 vaccine. Only in-frame clones appear in the TCRdb table, and some are missing; sequencing was by immunoSEQ multiplex PCR. The data contain fewer than 70,000 clones, roughly nine tenths of them singletons. Points from the study as a whole: Breadth and depth of Spike-specific TCRs rose after two AZD1222 doses. Females outnumbered males among donors, who were mostly white British; clonal diversity was possibly underestimated.

The CDR3 totals 15 residues. Germline V gives CDR1 SGHNT, CDR2 YYREEE (reference sequence). The V end lost 0 bases, the J end lost 6 bases, and 13 bases lay between the germline ends. This clonotype originated in an adult who received the AZD1222 COVID-19 vaccine. The specimen was peripheral blood, collected 28 days after the second AZD1222 dose. J is TRBJ2-4 and V is TRBV5-4; unclear D gene. CDR3 coding DNA: TGTGCCAGCAGCTTGGGGTCGCCAGCCTTAAACATTCAGTACTTC. It specifies CASSLGSPALNIQYF.